The 5 T cell receptor beta chains listed next were all sequenced from one sample in a study of shared clonotypes between healthy human individuals. Assay used: immunoSEQ multiplex PCR; TCRdb lists only in-frame clones, some missing. The sample consists of 2 million to 3 million clones, 93% of them appearing once. The source material was naive CD4+ T cells from PBMCs. Subset given: CD45RA+ positively selected. Source of these receptors: a man aged 18 to 30 in good health. Some clones in this sample may be carry-over from other donors' samples.

This chain connects TRBV6-4 to TRBJ2-1; TRBD2 aligns across 7 bases. The junction had 10 bases not matched to a gene; V was cut back by 5 bases and J by 3 bases. The CDR3 consists of 16 residues. Germline CDR1 and CDR2: MRHNA and SNTAGT. The CDR3: CASSPRGSGDYNEQFF. The CDR3 nucleotides are TGTGCCAGCAGTCCTCGTGGGAGCGGGGACTACAATGAGCAGTTCTTC.

This clone showed up just once. V gene TRBV4-3 combines with J gene TRBJ1-3; D uncertain. Germline CDR1 and CDR2: LGHNA and YSLEER. The CDR3 loop spans 15 amino acids. Trimming stripped 0 bases from V and 4 bases from J, with 10 bases between. The CDR3 loop is CASSQEGSGGNTIYF. The CDR3 DNA reads TGCGCCAGCAGCCAAGAGGGTTCTGGGGGAAACACCATATATTTT.

This clone was seen a single time. This chain connects TRBV11-1 to TRBJ1-3; the D gene is possibly TRBD1 (5 bases). V was pared by 5 bases and J by 3 bases, with 20 bases between. In germline, CDR1 is SGHAT, CDR2 FQDESV (reference sequence). There are 17 residues in the CDR3. In DNA, the CDR3 is TGTGCCAGCAGCCACCCCGGGGGTGGCAATCATGGAAACACCATATATTTT. Translating it yields CASSHPGGGNHGNTIYF.

The J gene is TRBJ2-1, the V gene TRBV5-1; 13 bases fit TRBD2. Unmatched junction bases numbered 6, after V lost 5 bases and J lost 4 bases. Germline CDR1 and CDR2: SGHRS and YFSETQ. The CDR3 spans 16 residues. As DNA, the CDR3 is TGCGCCAGCAGGCCGGAACTAGCGGGAGGGTACAATGAGCAGTTCTTC. Protein sequence: CASRPELAGGYNEQFF.

The chain links TRBV6-1 to TRBJ2-3, with 10 nucleotides matching TRBD2. Germline V gives CDR1 MNHNS, CDR2 SASEGT. V dropped 0 bases and J dropped 6; count of bases not matched to a gene: 6. CDR3 length: 16 amino acids. The CDR3 loop reads CASSEAASGSWDTQYF. CDR3 DNA sequence: TGTGCCAGCAGTGAAGCGGCTAGCGGGAGTTGGGATACGCAGTATTTT.